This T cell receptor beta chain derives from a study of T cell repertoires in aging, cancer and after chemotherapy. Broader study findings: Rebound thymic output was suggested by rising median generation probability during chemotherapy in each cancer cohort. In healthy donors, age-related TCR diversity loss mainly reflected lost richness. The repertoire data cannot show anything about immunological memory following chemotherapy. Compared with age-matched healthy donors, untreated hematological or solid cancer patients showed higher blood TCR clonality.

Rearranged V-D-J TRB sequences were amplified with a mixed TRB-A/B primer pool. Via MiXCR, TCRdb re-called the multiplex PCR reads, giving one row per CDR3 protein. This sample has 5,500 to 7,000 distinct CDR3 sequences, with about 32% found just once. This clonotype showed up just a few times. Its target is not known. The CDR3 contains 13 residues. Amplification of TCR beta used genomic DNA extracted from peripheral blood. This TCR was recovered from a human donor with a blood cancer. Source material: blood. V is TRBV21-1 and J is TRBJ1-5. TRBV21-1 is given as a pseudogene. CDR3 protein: CASSTPASQPQHF. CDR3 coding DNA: TGTGCCAGCAGCACTCCGGCCAGTCAGCCCCAGCATTTT.